This passage covers 21 T cell receptor beta chains from one sample sequenced in a study of STAT5B mutations in CD4+ large granular lymphocyte leukemia. TCRdb keeps only in-frame clones here, not all; method: immunoSEQ multiplex PCR. The sample has 40,000 or so clones; around 72% are singletons. Source material: CD4+ T cells from blood buffy coats. The receptor source for this set is a human donor in good health.

The chain has TRBV29-1 and TRBJ1-3; D not resolved. CDR1 is SQVTM, CDR2 ANQGSEA, per germline. V was shortened by 2 bases and J by 9 bases, with 17 bases between the two germline ends. The CDR3 consists of 14 residues. The CDR3 protein is CSVESTSQSSTIYF. Written as DNA, the CDR3 is TGCAGCGTTGAATCGACTTCCCAATCTTCCACCATATATTTT.

This clone came up a few times. This chain connects TRBV15 to TRBJ1-2, with TRBD1 matching 9 bases. The CDR3 spans 15 residues. Per the germline V gene, CDR1 is LNHNV and CDR2 is YYDKDF (reference sequence). Germline trimming cut 2 bases from V and 4 bases from J; bases unmatched to any gene: 5. The CDR3 DNA reads as TGTGCCACCAGCAGAAACAGGGGGCAGAGCTATGGCTACACCTTC. It is translated as CATSRNRGQSYGYTF. Using reference TRBV15 and TRBJ1-2 for the parts outside the CDR3, the full variable domain is DAMVIQNPRYQVTQFGKPVTLSCSQTLNHNVMYWYQQKSSQAPKLLFHYYDKDFNNEADTPDNFQSRRPNTSFCFLDIRSPGLGDTAMYLCATSRNRGQSYGYTFGSGTRLTVV.

V usage is TRBV7-2 and J usage is TRBJ2-2; tentative D call: TRBD2 (6 bases). CDR1 is SGHTA and CDR2 is FQGNSA in the germline V gene. The CDR3 sequence is 15 residues long. V gave up 6 bases and J gave up 4 bases, with 15 bases separating them. DNA of the CDR3: TGTGCCAGCAGTACCGGGGGATTTGGCACCGGGGAGCTGTTTTTT. Translation gives CASSTGGFGTGELFF.

J is TRBJ2-7 and V is TRBV5-1; TRBD1 matches 8 bases. The CDR3 is 16 residues long. Trimming at V came to 4 bases and at J to 2 bases, leaving 11 bases not matched to a gene. Germline V gene lookup returns CDR1 SGHRS and CDR2 YFSETQ. As DNA, the CDR3 is TGCGCCAGCAGCGTCTCCCCGGACAGGGCTGCCTACGAGCAGTACTTC. Its translation: CASSVSPDRAAYEQYF.

The chain combines TRBV2 with TRBJ1-2, with no clear D. Trimming left V 6 bases short and J 8 bases short, with 7 bases between. This CDR3 region has 10 residues. Germline lookup yields CDR1 SNHLY and CDR2 FYNNEI. CDR3 sequence: CASRSKGYTF. The CDR3 nucleotides read TGTGCCAGCAGAAGTAAGGGCTACACCTTC.

This clone was counted a few times. V usage is TRBV18 and J usage is TRBJ1-4; D possibly corresponds to TRBD1 (5 bases). CDR3 length equals 16 residues. Germline CDR1 KGHSH, CDR2 LQKENI. Trimming left V 6 bases short and J 7 bases short, with 21 bases between. The CDR3 here is CASSQGAPTDGEKLFF. In nucleotides, the CDR3 is TGTGCCAGCTCGCAGGGAGCGCCAACGGATGGTGAAAAACTGTTTTTT.

This chain uses TRBV7-8 with TRBJ2-1; 10 bases match TRBD1. The CDR3 spans 15 residues. Germline values: CDR1 SGHVS, CDR2 FQNEAQ. The trim removed 4 bases at V and 9 bases at J, leaving 9 bases unmatched. CDR3 DNA: TGTGCCAGCAGCTACCTAGAGGACAGGGGGTTTGAGCAGTTCTTC. Its translation is CASSYLEDRGFEQFF.

This rearrangement joins TRBV7-9 to TRBJ2-3, with D perhaps matching TRBD2 (5 bases). The CDR3 contains 12 residues. Germline V gene lookup returns CDR1 SEHNR and CDR2 FQNEAQ (reference sequence). The V gene lost 7 bases and the J gene lost 4 bases, with 9 bases spanning the gap. The CDR3 here is CASTEGADTQYF. For the CDR3, the DNA is TGTGCCAGCACAGAGGGAGCAGATACGCAGTATTTT.

The chain joins TRBV7-2 to TRBJ2-4, with D possibly being TRBD1 (5 bases). CDR1 is SGHTA, CDR2 FQGNSA, per germline. This CDR3 has 14 amino acids. Deletions cut 2 bases from V and 3 bases from J, with 8 bases between. The CDR3 DNA sequence: TGTGCCAGCAGCTTATTCGACAGCAAAAACATTCAGTACTTC. This sequence encodes CASSLFDSKNIQYF.

This clone was detected only a few times. V and J are TRBV27 and TRBJ1-5; no reliable D call. CDR3 length: 14 residues. Germline assignment: CDR1 MNHEY and CDR2 SMNVEV (reference sequence). V was shortened by 3 bases and J by 0 bases, with 6 bases between the two germline ends. As DNA, the CDR3 is TGTGCCAGCAGTTTCCAGGATAGCAATCAGCCCCAGCATTTT. Translating gives CASSFQDSNQPQHF.

V usage is TRBV27 and J usage is TRBJ2-2, with TRBD2 matching over 9 bases. The V gene's germline CDR1 is MNHEY and CDR2 SMNVEV (reference sequence). The CDR3 extends over 19 amino acids. Trimming at V came to 3 bases and at J to 5 bases, leaving 16 bases not matched to a gene. The CDR3 loop reads CASSFHPIGAGGQTGELFF. DNA of the CDR3: TGTGCCAGCAGTTTCCACCCGATAGGAGCGGGGGGTCAGACCGGGGAGCTGTTTTTT.

The chain joins TRBV5-6 to TRBJ2-4, with D unclear. This CDR3 spans 14 amino acids. The germline V gene has CDR1 SGHDT and CDR2 YYEEEE. V shed 7 bases and J shed 0 bases, with 11 bases lying between them. CDR3 sequence (DNA): TGTGCCAGCGGACGAACCCTAGCCAAAAACATTCAGTACTTC. Residues: CASGRTLAKNIQYF.

The chain carries TRBV6-4 and TRBJ2-7, with D possibly being TRBD1 or TRBD2 (5 bases each). The germline CDR1 and CDR2 sequences are MRHNA and SNTAGT. Trimming removed 3 bases from V and 4 bases from J, with 10 bases in between. CDR3 length: 13 residues. CDR3 in DNA: TGTGCCAGCAGTGAGATTGGGGGTTACGAGCAGTACTTC. It is translated as CASSEIGGYEQYF.

The rearrangement joins TRBV29-1 to TRBJ2-3; 8 bases are shared with TRBD2. Germline V CDR1 and CDR2: SQVTM, ANQGSEA. Trimming took 8 bases from V and 2 from J; bases not matched to a gene: 15. The CDR3 consists of 16 residues. The CDR3 sequence is CSYPRARGADTDTQYF. CDR3 in DNA: TGCAGCTACCCCCGGGCGCGGGGGGCCGACACAGATACGCAGTATTTT.

This clone was detected a few times. The chain links TRBV7-9 to TRBJ1-5, with D perhaps TRBD1 (5 bases). The CDR3 extends over 16 amino acids. V shed 4 bases and J shed 6 bases, with 19 bases lying between them. Per the germline V gene, CDR1 is SEHNR and CDR2 is FQNEAQ (reference sequence). The CDR3 sequence: CASSSGTGFRFQPQHF. As DNA, the CDR3 is TGTGCCAGCAGCTCTGGGACCGGGTTTAGGTTTCAGCCCCAGCATTTT.

The chain carries TRBV6-6 and TRBJ2-7, with 8 bases matching TRBD1. In germline, CDR1 is MNHNY, CDR2 SVGAGI (reference sequence). The CDR3 spans 13 residues. The J segment lost 1 base and the V segment lost 6 bases, leaving 2 bases of the junction unmatched. The CDR3 DNA follows: TGTGCCAGCAGCAGGGACAGGTCCTACGAGCAGTACTTC. It specifies CASSRDRSYEQYF.

This rearrangement joins TRBV27 to TRBJ1-5, with no clear D. The germline V and J ends were trimmed by 3 bases and 3 bases, with 6 bases remaining between them. Germline CDR1 reads MNHEY; CDR2 reads SMNVEV (reference sequence). This CDR3 spans 13 amino acids. CDR3 region: CASSFGPNQPQHF. CDR3 nucleotides: TGTGCCAGCAGTTTCGGACCCAATCAGCCCCAGCATTTT.

The rearrangement joins TRBV7-9 to TRBJ2-1; tentative D call: TRBD1 (5 bases). Trimming took off 5 bases at V and 5 bases at J, with 16 bases between the two ends. Germline V gene lookup returns CDR1 SEHNR and CDR2 FQNEAQ (reference sequence). This CDR3 contains 15 residues. In DNA form, the CDR3 reads TGTGCCAGCAGCAGCAGGGTCTCGGCAAACAATGAGCAGTTCTTC. Protein sequence: CASSSRVSANNEQFF.

The V call is TRBV7-2, the J call TRBJ2-5; 8 positions match TRBD1. The CDR3 is made up of 14 amino acids. Germline assignment: CDR1 SGHTA and CDR2 FQGNSA. The V and J ends lost 7 bases and 4 bases, in that order; junction bases with no gene match: 8. For the CDR3, the DNA is TGTGCCAGCAAGTTGGACAGGGAACGAGAGACCCAGTACTTC. Translating gives CASKLDRERETQYF.

The rearrangement links TRBV7-8 to TRBJ1-5; D not resolved. V was pared by 2 bases and J by 4 bases, with 9 bases between. CDR3 size: 14 residues. Germline CDR1 reads SGHVS; CDR2 reads FQNEAQ. CDR3: CASSLSTFNQPQHF. The CDR3 DNA is TGTGCCAGCAGCTTATCAACATTTAATCAGCCCCAGCATTTT.

This chain links TRBV7-2 with TRBJ2-1; D is perhaps TRBD2 (5 bases). V was pared by 3 bases and J by 6 bases, with 9 bases between. This CDR3 contains 13 residues. Germline V CDR1 and CDR2: SGHTA, FQGNSA. CDR3 loop: CASSFGGPNEQFF. The CDR3 nucleotides are TGTGCCAGCAGCTTTGGAGGCCCCAATGAGCAGTTCTTC.